In this sample, the clone carrying this TCR beta chain turned up a few times. The source of the sample is a study of blood T cell repertoires in COVID-19. Across the study: There were acute and convalescent COVID-19 samples, and they came from the United States, Italy and Spain.

Sequencing was performed with immunoSEQ multiplex PCR; in TCRdb, only in-frame clones are kept and a portion is missing. The sample records about 59,000 clones, around 81% being singletons. V dropped 5 bases and J dropped 0 bases, with 14 bases sitting between them. The CDR3 has 15 residues. Germline assignment: CDR1 MDHEN and CDR2 SYDVKM. Sequencing was performed on peripheral blood. This TCR was recovered from a woman of 80 years or more with active or convalescent COVID-19. V gene TRBV28 combines with J gene TRBJ2-7; unclear D gene. This CDR3 reads CASSLVGTTSYEQYF. The CDR3, as DNA: TGTGCCAGCAGTCTAGTGGGTACAACCTCCTACGAGCAGTACTTC.